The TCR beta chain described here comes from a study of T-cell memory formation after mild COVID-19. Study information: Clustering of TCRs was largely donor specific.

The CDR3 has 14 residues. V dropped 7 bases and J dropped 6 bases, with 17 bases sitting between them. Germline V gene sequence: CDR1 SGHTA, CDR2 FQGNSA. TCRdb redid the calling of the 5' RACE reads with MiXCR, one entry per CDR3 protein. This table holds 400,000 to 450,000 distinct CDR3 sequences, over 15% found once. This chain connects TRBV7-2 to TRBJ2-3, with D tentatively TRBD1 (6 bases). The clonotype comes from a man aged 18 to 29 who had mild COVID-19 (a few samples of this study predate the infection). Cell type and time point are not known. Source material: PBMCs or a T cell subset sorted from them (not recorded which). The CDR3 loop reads CASTLIWGPDTQYF. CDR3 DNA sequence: TGTGCCAGCACCTTGATATGGGGGCCCGATACGCAGTATTTT.